Below, 25 T cell receptor beta chains from the same sample are listed, as sequenced in a study of siplizumab effects on memory and regulatory T cells. Measured with immunoSEQ multiplex PCR; TCRdb has only the in-frame clones, and not every one. This table has roughly 100,000 clones, 93% appearing once. The material sequenced was Tregs sorted from blood. Receptors originate from a human donor in good health.

J is TRBJ2-7 and V is TRBV11-3; D is possibly TRBD1 or TRBD2 (6 bases each). Germline V CDR1 and CDR2: SGHNT, YENEEA. V shed 1 base and J shed 2 bases, with 12 bases lying between them. This CDR3 region has 15 residues. The CDR3 region has the DNA TGTGCCAGCAGCTTAGGTATCGGGGGCCCCTACGAGCAGTACTTC. Its translation is CASSLGIGGPYEQYF. Combining the CDR3 with reference TRBV11-3 and TRBJ2-7 gives the whole variable domain EAGVVQSPRYKIIEKKQPVAFWCNPISGHNTLYWYLQNLGQGPELLIRYENEEAVDDSQLPKDRFSAERLKGVDSTLKIQPAELGDSAVYLCASSLGIGGPYEQYFGPGTRLTVT.

The V call is TRBV29-1, the J call TRBJ1-3; 8 bases align to TRBD1. The trim removed 6 bases at V and 4 bases at J, leaving 5 bases unmatched. Per germline, CDR1 SQVTM and CDR2 ANQGSEA. The CDR3 runs 13 residues. CDR3: CSVLTGAGNTIYF. CDR3 in DNA: TGCAGCGTATTGACAGGGGCAGGAAACACCATATATTTT. Looking up the rest from reference TRBV29-1 and TRBJ1-3 gives the full variable domain: SAVISQKPSRDICQRGTSLTIQCQVDSQVTMMFWYRQQPGQSLTLIATANQGSEATYESGFVIDKFPISRPNLTFSTLTVSNMSPEDSSIYLCSVLTGAGNTIYFGEGSWLTVV.

The chain carries TRBV6-5 and TRBJ1-6, with D unresolved. CDR1 is MNHEY, CDR2 SVGAGI, per germline. V was shortened by 4 bases and J by 6 bases, with 13 bases between the two germline ends. The CDR3 has 15 residues. CDR3 sequence: CASSSSGLVNSPLHF. The CDR3 bases are TGTGCCAGCAGTTCCTCGGGCCTTGTTAATTCACCCCTCCACTTT.

This clone was found a few times. CDR3 sequence reads: CASSPNLGTGRAGELFF. DNA for the CDR3: TGTGCCAGCAGCCCCAACCTCGGGACAGGGAGGGCCGGGGAGCTGTTTTTT. The genes are TRBV4-2 and TRBJ2-2; the match to TRBD1 covers 9 bases. V lost 4 bases and J lost 6; bases outside the gene matches: 12. Germline V gene data show CDR1 as LGHNA and CDR2 as YNFKEQ. The CDR3 length is 17 residues.

This chain links TRBV5-1 with TRBJ2-1; 13 nucleotides match TRBD2. The CDR3 runs to 15 residues. Losses at the gene ends were 3 bases for V and 6 bases for J; bases not matched to a gene: 3. Germline CDR1 is SGHRS and CDR2 is YFSETQ. For the CDR3, the DNA is TGCGCCAGCAGCTCCGGGACTAGCGGGATCAATGAGCAGTTCTTC. It encodes CASSSGTSGINEQFF.

The CDR3, as DNA: TGTGCCAGCAGTTCGACTCCAGATCCCAATCAGCCCCAGCATTTT. Residues: CASSSTPDPNQPQHF. This chain uses TRBV27 with TRBJ1-5, with no clear D. The CDR3 sequence is 15 residues long. The germline CDR1 and CDR2 sequences are MNHEY and SMNVEV (reference sequence). Trimming removed 4 bases at V and 3 bases at J, with 13 bases between.

The V call is TRBV5-4, the J call TRBJ1-1; D is possibly TRBD1 (5 bases). CDR3 size: 15 residues. Per the germline V gene, CDR1 is SGHNT and CDR2 is YYREEE (reference sequence). Trimming removed 2 bases from V and 0 bases from J, with 11 bases in between. CDR3 amino acids: CASSLRQLLNTEAFF. DNA for the CDR3: TGTGCCAGCAGCTTACGACAGTTGCTGAACACTGAAGCTTTCTTT.

This clone appeared a single time. In DNA form, the CDR3 reads TGTGCCAGCAGCTTAGTTTGGGGTTCGGGGGAGCTGTTTTTT. Translating gives CASSLVWGSGELFF. The genes are TRBV7-8 and TRBJ2-2; D not resolved. This CDR3 spans 14 amino acids. Germline CDR1 and CDR2: SGHVS and FQNEAQ. The V gene lost 1 base and the J gene lost 8 bases, with 11 bases spanning the gap.

The V and J genes are TRBV6-5 and TRBJ2-1; a weak D match, TRBD2 (6 bases). The CDR3 runs 14 residues. The V and J ends lost 4 bases and 6 bases respectively, with 13 bases between them. Germline CDR1 is MNHEY and CDR2 is SVGAGI. The CDR3 bases are TGTGCCAGCAGTTCGGGACTCCTATCCAATGAGCAGTTCTTC. Protein sequence: CASSSGLLSNEQFF.

The chain couples TRBV9 to TRBJ2-5; D may be TRBD1 (5 bases). The V and J ends lost 0 bases and 3 bases respectively, with 9 bases between them. Germline loops: CDR1 SGDLS, CDR2 YYNGEE. This CDR3 has 14 amino acids. The CDR3 here is CASSVGGREETQYF. The CDR3 region has the DNA TGTGCCAGCAGCGTAGGAGGCAGGGAAGAGACCCAGTACTTC. The whole variable domain, filled in from reference TRBV9 and TRBJ2-5, reads DSGVTQTPKHLITATGQRVTLRCSPRSGDLSVYWYQQSLDQGLQFLIQYYNGEERAKGNILERFSAQQFPDLHSELNLSSLELGDSALYFCASSVGGREETQYFGPGTRLLVL.

This chain connects TRBV5-1 to TRBJ2-3; 7 nucleotides align to TRBD2. CDR3 size: 13 residues. Germline V gene lookup returns CDR1 SGHRS and CDR2 YFSETQ. Trimming at V came to 1 base and at J to 4 bases, leaving 0 bases not matched to a gene. CDR3 region: CASSLRGADTQYF. The CDR3 region has the DNA TGCGCCAGCAGCTTGCGGGGGGCAGATACGCAGTATTTT.

V is TRBV30 and J is TRBJ1-2; a possible D gene is TRBD1 (5 bases). The CDR3 has 10 amino acids. Germline V gene sequence: CDR1 GTSNPN, CDR2 SVGIG (reference sequence). V dropped 6 bases and J dropped 14 bases, with 16 bases sitting between them. The CDR3 DNA sequence: TGTGCCTGTCGGGGACCGCCCCTTACCTTC. Translation gives CACRGPPLTF.

The chain joins TRBV11-1 to TRBJ2-1; D possibly matches TRBD1 or TRBD2 (5 bases each). Germline V lookup: CDR1 SGHAT, CDR2 FQDESV (reference sequence). The ends were cut back, 4 bases at V and 7 bases at J, with 20 bases in the middle. The CDR3 consists of 16 residues. Here the CDR3 reads CASSSTAGMFGNEQFF. DNA of the CDR3: TGTGCCAGCAGCTCGACAGCCGGGATGTTTGGGAATGAGCAGTTCTTC.

V and J are TRBV27 and TRBJ2-6, with D tentatively TRBD2 (5 bases). From germline, CDR1 is MNHEY and CDR2 SMNVEV (reference sequence). The CDR3 loop spans 16 amino acids. V lost 2 bases and J lost 1, with 9 bases in between. In DNA form, the CDR3 reads TGTGCCAGCAGTTTAGAAAGGACTTCTGGGGCCAACGTCCTGACTTTC. This gives the protein CASSLERTSGANVLTF.

V is TRBV11-2 and J is TRBJ1-5; D possibly corresponds to TRBD1 (6 bases). The ends were cut back, 0 bases at V and 2 bases at J, with 14 bases in the middle. CDR1 and CDR2 (germline): SGHAT, FQNNGV. This CDR3 has 17 residues. The CDR3 bases are TGTGCCAGCAGCTTAGAGTATCAGGGGAGCGGCAATCAGCCCCAGCATTTT. Amino acid sequence: CASSLEYQGSGNQPQHF.

The chain has TRBV6-5 and TRBJ1-1; D gene unclear. Germline CDR1 MNHEY, CDR2 SVGAGI. CDR3 length equals 13 residues. V dropped 6 bases and J dropped 3 bases, with 11 bases sitting between them. The CDR3 spells CASRPGRYTEAFF. CDR3 bases: TGTGCCAGCAGACCAGGCCGTTACACTGAAGCTTTCTTT.

This clone was observed a handful of times. The J gene is TRBJ1-1, the V gene TRBV6-5; 7 bases map to TRBD1. Germline values: CDR1 MNHEY, CDR2 SVGAGI. V shed 8 bases and J 6 bases; nucleotides not matched to a gene: 9. CDR3 length: 13 residues. CDR3 nucleotide sequence: TGTGCCAGCGGTAGGGGAGGGGGCCCTGAAGCTTTCTTT. This gives the protein CASGRGGGPEAFF.

The CDR3 sequence: CASSLGGTVRTDTQYF. The CDR3 DNA is TGTGCCAGCAGCTTGGGGGGGACAGTTCGCACAGATACGCAGTATTTT. The chain joins TRBV5-6 to TRBJ2-3, with TRBD1 matching 7 bases. The CDR3 consists of 16 residues. Losses at the gene ends were 0 bases for V and 1 base for J; bases not matched to a gene: 5. Germline V gene sequence: CDR1 SGHDT, CDR2 YYEEEE.

The chain employs TRBV4-2 and TRBJ1-2; no clear D. Deletions cut 0 bases from V and 3 bases from J, with 8 bases between. The CDR3 sequence is 14 residues long. Germline values: CDR1 LGHNA, CDR2 YNFKEQ. The CDR3 protein is CASSQDRRDYGYTF. The CDR3 coding sequence is TGTGCCAGCAGCCAAGATAGGCGGGACTATGGCTACACCTTC.

The genes are TRBV7-2 and TRBJ2-7, with 7 positions matching TRBD2. The CDR3 sequence is 14 residues long. Per germline, CDR1 SGHTA and CDR2 FQGNSA. Unmatched junction bases numbered 5, after V lost 0 bases and J lost 6 bases. CDR3 bases: TGTGCCAGCAGCTTAGCGGGAGGGCCATTCGAGCAGTACTTC. This translates into CASSLAGGPFEQYF.

The rearrangement joins TRBV2 to TRBJ2-2, with D unclear. V gave up 7 bases and J gave up 0 bases, with 9 bases separating them. Germline CDR1 and CDR2: SNHLY and FYNNEI. CDR3 length equals 14 residues. The CDR3 bases are TGTGCCAGCATGGCGACATCGAACACCGGGGAGCTGTTTTTT. Translating gives CASMATSNTGELFF.

This clone appeared a single time. The J gene is TRBJ1-1, the V gene TRBV5-1; TRBD1 agrees at 8 bases. Germline loops: CDR1 SGHRS, CDR2 YFSETQ. The CDR3 has 14 residues. V shed 4 bases, J shed 6 bases, and the junction held 8 bases outside the gene matches. DNA for the CDR3: TGCGCCAGCAGCCCCGGACAGGGTTTGGCTGAAGCTTTCTTT. It translates to CASSPGQGLAEAFF. The complete variable domain, with remaining parts taken from reference TRBV5-1 and TRBJ1-1, reads KAGVTQTPRYLIKTRGQQVTLSCSPISGHRSVSWYQQTPGQGLQFLFEYFSETQRNKGNFPGRFSGRQFSNSRSEMNVSTLELGDSALYLCASSPGQGLAEAFFGQGTRLTVV.

This clone was counted a single time. This chain links TRBV18 with TRBJ2-7, with D possibly being TRBD2 (7 bases). Trimming took off 0 bases at V and 7 bases at J, with 16 bases between the two ends. Germline loops: CDR1 KGHSH, CDR2 LQKENI. The CDR3 runs to 15 residues. CDR3 in amino acids: CASSPPTRGAGEQYF. For the CDR3, the DNA is TGTGCCAGCTCACCACCGACCAGGGGAGCGGGAGAGCAGTACTTC.

A remark on this clone: Relative to the germline gene, one junction end is altered; a read error may explain this. The rearrangement links TRBV2 to TRBJ1-2, with D maybe TRBD1 (6 bases). Germline loops: CDR1 SNHLY, CDR2 FYNNEI. This CDR3 contains 11 residues. The CDR3 bases are TGTGCGAGCAGGGGAGGGGATGGCTACACCTTC. It translates to CASRGGDGYTF.

The chain carries TRBV4-1 and TRBJ1-2; no reliable D call. V shed 0 bases and J shed 4 bases, with 9 bases lying between them. The CDR3 extends over 14 amino acids. From germline, CDR1 is MGHRA and CDR2 YSYEKL. The CDR3: CASSQDRKSYGYTF. CDR3 nucleotides: TGCGCCAGCAGCCAAGATAGAAAGAGCTATGGCTACACCTTC.